The source of this T cell receptor beta chain is a study of cytomegalovirus exposure and HLA in healthy donors. Findings and caveats of the study: CMV serostatus was the only recorded immune exposure for donors. Some segments of the V type, notably TRBV6-2 and TRBV6-3, were excluded as indistinguishable. At a 0.05 false discovery rate, a later analysis found 18,000 or so TCR beta sequences to be associated with HLA alleles.

This CDR3 has 15 amino acids. Germline V lookup: CDR1 LGHNA, CDR2 YNFKEQ. Trimming took 0 bases from V and 0 from J, leaving 8 bases between them. For this clone: Its antigen is currently unknown.

This PCR relied on a set of 60 Vbeta primers and 13 Jbeta primers. Method: immunoSEQ multiplex PCR; TCRdb's copy keeps in-frame clones and lacks some. This table has some 140,000 clones, roughly 77% appearing once. The sequence was collected from a man aged 25 to 40 in good health and CMV-seropositive. The V gene is TRBV4-2, the J gene TRBJ1-1; D unclear. Sequencing used PBMCs. CDR3 protein: CASSQDPPVNTEAFF. CDR3 nucleotides: TGTGCCAGCAGCCAAGATCCACCGGTGAACACTGAAGCTTTCTTT.